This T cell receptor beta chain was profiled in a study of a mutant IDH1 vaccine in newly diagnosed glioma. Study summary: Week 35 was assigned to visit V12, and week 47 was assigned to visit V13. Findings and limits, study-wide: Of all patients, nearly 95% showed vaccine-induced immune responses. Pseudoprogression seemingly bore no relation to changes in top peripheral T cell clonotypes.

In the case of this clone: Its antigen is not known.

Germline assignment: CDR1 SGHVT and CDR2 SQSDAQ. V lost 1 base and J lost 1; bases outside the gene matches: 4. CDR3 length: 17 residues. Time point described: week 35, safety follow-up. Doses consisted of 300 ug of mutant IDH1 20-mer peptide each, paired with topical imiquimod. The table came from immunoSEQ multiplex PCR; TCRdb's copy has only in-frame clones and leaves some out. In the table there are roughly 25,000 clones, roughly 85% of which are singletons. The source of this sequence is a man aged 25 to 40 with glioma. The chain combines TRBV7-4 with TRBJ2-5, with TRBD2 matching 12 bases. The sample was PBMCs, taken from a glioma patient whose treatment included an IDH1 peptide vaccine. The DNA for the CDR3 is TGTGCCAGCAGCTTAGGACTAGCGGGGGCCCCCCAAGAGACCCAGTACTTC. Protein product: CASSLGLAGAPQETQYF.